This T cell receptor beta chain originates from a study of radiation and T cells in renal cell carcinoma. CDR3 length: 15 amino acids. Germline V gives CDR1 SGHRS, CDR2 YFSETQ. Trimming took off 1 base at V and 7 bases at J, with 15 bases between the two ends. As to time point: blood 2 weeks post-SBRT. Treatment given: 15 Gy SBRT to primary tumor, nephrectomy 4 weeks later. Data came from immunoSEQ multiplex PCR; TCRdb stores just in-frame clones and leaves some out. The sample includes approximately 75,000 clones, more than 75% seen only once; the top ten take around 5.5%. This TCR was recovered from a man in his sixties with renal cell carcinoma. This chain connects TRBV5-1 to TRBJ2-1; D may be TRBD2 (7 bases). The sample in question was blood, obtained from a patient whose treatment included radiotherapy and nephrectomy. The CDR3 DNA reads TGCGCCAGCAGCTTGACTGGAGGGAGGGGGAATGAGCAGTTCTTC. It translates to CASSLTGGRGNEQFF.